These 14 T cell receptor beta chains share one sample of origin, sequenced in a study of T cell changes during pregnancy in multiple sclerosis. Clones were sequenced by immunoSEQ multiplex PCR, and TCRdb holds only the in-frame ones, with some missing. This sample yields fewer than 45,000 clones, of which more than 70% are seen a single time; roughly 0.78% belongs to the top ten. The sequencing used CD4+ T cells from peripheral blood mononuclear cells, collected after pregnancy. Source of these receptors: a female donor in good health, enrolled as a control in a pregnancy study.

This clone was recorded only once. V and J are TRBV7-2 and TRBJ2-7; 7 bases match TRBD1. The germline CDR1 and CDR2 sequences are SGHTA and FQGNSA. V lost 5 bases to trimming and J lost 3 bases; unmatched junction nucleotides: 4. This CDR3 region has 13 residues. This CDR3 is CASSPGTVYEQYF. In nucleotides, the CDR3 is TGTGCCAGCAGCCCGGGGACAGTCTACGAGCAGTACTTC.

V is TRBV5-4 and J is TRBJ2-7; tentatively, D is TRBD1 (5 bases). The germline V gene encodes CDR1 SGHNT and CDR2 YYREEE (reference sequence). Trimming left V 3 bases short and J 0 bases short, with 13 bases between. This CDR3 spans 15 amino acids. The CDR3 sequence: CASSSRQGSSYEQYF. The CDR3 coding sequence is TGTGCCAGCAGCTCCCGGCAGGGTAGCTCCTACGAGCAGTACTTC.

This chain uses TRBV2 with TRBJ1-2; 8 bases line up with TRBD1. The CDR3 has 16 amino acids. Unmatched junction bases numbered 15, after V lost 5 bases and J lost 7 bases. Germline assignment: CDR1 SNHLY and CDR2 FYNNEI. Here the CDR3 DNA reads TGTGCCAGCAGTTCACGCCCGGGACAGGCATCCCCTGGCTACACCTTC. It encodes CASSSRPGQASPGYTF.

The chain employs TRBV11-2 and TRBJ2-5; 12 bases agree with TRBD2. The germline V gene encodes CDR1 SGHAT and CDR2 FQNNGV. This CDR3 region has 16 residues. V lost 2 bases, J lost 4 bases, and 5 bases stayed unmatched. The CDR3, as DNA: TGTGCCAGCAGCTTATCTAGCGGGAGGGCCACAGAGACCCAGTACTTC. Translating gives CASSLSSGRATETQYF.

The genes are TRBV19 and TRBJ2-3; weak D call: TRBD2 (5 bases). Trimming took off 7 bases at V and 0 bases at J, with 8 bases between the two ends. CDR1 is LNHDA and CDR2 is SQIVND in the germline V gene (reference sequence). The CDR3 is 13 amino acids. CDR3 DNA: TGTGCCAGTACGCAGCGGAGCACAGATACGCAGTATTTT. Its translation: CASTQRSTDTQYF.

The chain employs TRBV4-1 and TRBJ2-7; weak D call: TRBD1 (5 bases). This CDR3 has 15 amino acids. Trimming took off 1 base at V and 1 base at J, with 11 bases between the two ends. Germline-derived CDR1 and CDR2 are MGHRA and YSYEKL. The CDR3 here is CASSQGTGSSYEQYF. The CDR3 DNA reads as TGCGCCAGCAGCCAAGGCACAGGTTCATCCTACGAGCAGTACTTC.

This rearrangement joins TRBV5-4 to TRBJ2-3, with 9 nucleotides matching TRBD2. The CDR3 consists of 15 residues. Germline lookup yields CDR1 SGHNT and CDR2 YYREEE (reference sequence). With 4 bases clipped from V and 5 bases from J, the junction kept 8 bases outside the gene matches. The CDR3: CASSTAGGQGDTQYF. In DNA form, the CDR3 reads TGTGCCAGCAGCACTGCGGGGGGGCAGGGAGATACGCAGTATTTT. Complete variable domain (other parts from reference TRBV5-4 and TRBJ2-3): ETGVTQSPTHLIKTRGQQVTLRCSSQSGHNTVSWYQQALGQGPQFIFQYYREEENGRGNFPPRFSGLQFPNYSSELNVNALELDDSALYLCASSTAGGQGDTQYFGPGTRLTVL.

The CDR3 reads CASSPSSGKNTEAFF. In DNA, the CDR3 is TGTGCCAGCAGCCCGTCGTCAGGCAAGAACACTGAAGCTTTCTTT. This chain uses TRBV14 with TRBJ1-1; D is unclear. CDR3 length: 15 residues. CDR1 and CDR2 from the germline V gene are SGHDN and FVKESK. The V end was cut by 4 bases, the J end by 1 base, with 13 bases between.

The chain combines TRBV5-5 with TRBJ2-7; D is perhaps TRBD1 (5 bases). Germline CDR1 SGHKS, CDR2 YYEKEE (reference sequence). Trimming shortened V by 4 bases and J by 3 bases, and 8 bases separated the two germline ends. This CDR3 has 12 amino acids. The CDR3 nucleotides are TGTGCCAGCAGCCTAGGGGTCTACGAGCAGTACTTC. Residues: CASSLGVYEQYF.

This clone came up a few times. The chain joins TRBV7-9 to TRBJ1-6; TRBD1 aligns across 9 bases. V gave up 5 bases and J gave up 6 bases; unmatched junction bases: 5. The CDR3 runs to 15 residues. The germline gives CDR1 SEHNR, CDR2 FQNEAQ (reference sequence). The CDR3 reads CASSRGDRANSPLHF. The DNA of the CDR3 is TGTGCCAGCAGCCGAGGGGACAGGGCTAATTCACCCCTCCACTTT.

This sequence joins TRBV6-1 and TRBJ1-5; tentatively, D is TRBD1 (5 bases). Germline CDR1 and CDR2: MNHNS and SASEGT. This CDR3 has 13 residues. V was shortened by 3 bases and J by 3 bases, with 6 bases between the two germline ends. The CDR3 bases are TGTGCCAGCAGTGACAGGGTCAATCAGCCCCAGCATTTT. This encodes CASSDRVNQPQHF.

The CDR3 here is CASSESTVNEKLFF. For the CDR3, the DNA is TGTGCCAGCAGTGAATCAACAGTTAATGAAAAACTGTTTTTT. The rearrangement links TRBV25-1 to TRBJ1-4, with D uncertain. CDR1 is MGHDK, CDR2 SYGVNS, per germline. The length of the CDR3 is 14 residues. Trimming took 1 base from V and 4 from J, leaving 7 bases between them.

The V and J genes are TRBV19 and TRBJ2-7; D might be TRBD2 (5 bases). Germline V gene sequence: CDR1 LNHDA, CDR2 SQIVND (reference sequence). V was shortened by 4 bases and J by 5 bases, with 18 bases between the two germline ends. The CDR3 has 15 amino acids. The CDR3 nucleotides are TGTGCCAGTAGTACCTCCCGGCAGAGGGATAACGAGCAGTACTTC. Protein sequence: CASSTSRQRDNEQYF.

The rearrangement links TRBV5-1 to TRBJ2-5; 14 positions match TRBD2. Germline values: CDR1 SGHRS, CDR2 YFSETQ. CDR3 length equals 19 residues. With 4 bases clipped from V and 5 bases from J, the junction kept 16 bases outside the gene matches. The CDR3 DNA reads TGCGCCAGCAGCACACGAAAGACTAGCGGGGGGGCCGAGGGGGAGACCCAGTACTTC. This gives the protein CASSTRKTSGGAEGETQYF.